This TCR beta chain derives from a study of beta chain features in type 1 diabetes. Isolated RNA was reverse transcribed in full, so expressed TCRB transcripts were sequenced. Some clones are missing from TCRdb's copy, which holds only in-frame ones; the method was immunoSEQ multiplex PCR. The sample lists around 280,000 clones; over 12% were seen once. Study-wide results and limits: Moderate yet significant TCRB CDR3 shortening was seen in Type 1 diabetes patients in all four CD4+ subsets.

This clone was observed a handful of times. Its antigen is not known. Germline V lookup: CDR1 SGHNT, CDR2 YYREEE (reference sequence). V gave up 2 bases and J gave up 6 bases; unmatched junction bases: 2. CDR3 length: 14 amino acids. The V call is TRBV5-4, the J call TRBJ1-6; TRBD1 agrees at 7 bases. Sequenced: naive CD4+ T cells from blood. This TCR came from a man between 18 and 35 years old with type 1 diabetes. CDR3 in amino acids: CASSFYRGNSPLHF. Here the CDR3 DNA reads TGTGCCAGCAGCTTCTACAGGGGTAATTCACCCCTCCACTTT.